The 32 T cell receptor beta chains below were found in one sample sequenced in a study of cytomegalovirus exposure and HLA in healthy donors. The primer mix had 60 Vbeta and 13 Jbeta primers. Sequencing used immunoSEQ multiplex PCR; TCRdb keeps in-frame clones, though not all of them. The table includes roughly 260,000 clones, just under 85% detected once. Sample: PBMCs. Source of these receptors: a woman in her 40s in good health and CMV-seropositive.

This rearrangement joins TRBV7-9 to TRBJ2-1, with 8 bases aligning to TRBD1. Germline V gene sequence: CDR1 SEHNR, CDR2 FQNEAQ (reference sequence). V trimming: 5 bases; J trimming: 6 bases; junction bases outside the gene matches: 18. This CDR3 has 18 amino acids. In DNA form, the CDR3 reads TGTGCCAGCAGCCGGAGACAGGGGATAAGAACTAGCATCAATGAGCAGTTCTTC. Amino acids: CASSRRQGIRTSINEQFF.

The chain joins TRBV2 to TRBJ1-3; maybe TRBD1 (5 bases). This CDR3 comprises 14 residues. CDR1 is SNHLY and CDR2 is FYNNEI in the germline V gene. The germline V and J ends were trimmed by 9 bases and 0 bases, with 12 bases remaining between them. CDR3 protein: CASSGARSGNTIYF. The CDR3 DNA sequence: TGTGCCAGTAGCGGGGCCCGCTCTGGAAACACCATATATTTT.

The V call is TRBV18, the J call TRBJ1-4, with 8 bases matching TRBD1. The J segment lost 7 bases and the V segment lost 6 bases, leaving 13 bases of the junction unmatched. Germline-derived CDR1 and CDR2 are KGHSH and LQKENI. The CDR3 has 16 amino acids. The DNA of the CDR3 is TGTGCCAGCTCCACGGGACAGGCCCTTCGGGGTGAAAAACTGTTTTTT. This gives the protein CASSTGQALRGEKLFF.

V gene TRBV28 combines with J gene TRBJ2-3, with 8 nucleotides matching TRBD1. This CDR3 contains 15 residues. With 5 bases clipped from V and 1 base from J, the junction kept 5 bases outside the gene matches. Germline V gene data show CDR1 as MDHEN and CDR2 as SYDVKM. The chain's CDR3 is CASSAAGQGTDTQYF. In DNA, the CDR3 is TGTGCCAGCAGTGCCGCGGGACAGGGCACAGATACGCAGTATTTT. The full variable domain, rest sourced from reference TRBV28 and TRBJ2-3, is DVKVTQSSRYLVKRTGEKVFLECVQDMDHENMFWYRQDPGLGLRLIYFSYDVKMKEKGDIPEGYSVSREKKERFSLILESASTNQTSMYLCASSAAGQGTDTQYFGPGTRLTVL.

This clone was observed a few times. The V and J genes are TRBV18 and TRBJ1-6; 8 nucleotides match TRBD1. The CDR3 sequence is 15 residues long. The germline CDR1 and CDR2 sequences are KGHSH and LQKENI. The V and J ends lost 4 bases and 10 bases, in that order; junction bases with no gene match: 9. The CDR3 DNA follows: TGTGCCAGCTCACAGACGGGACAGGCAAGCTCACCCCTCCACTTT. It yields the protein CASSQTGQASSPLHF.

The J gene is TRBJ2-5, the V gene TRBV28, with TRBD2 as a possible D gene (6 bases). The CDR3 consists of 15 residues. V was pared by 2 bases and J by 5 bases, with 15 bases between. The germline V gene has CDR1 MDHEN and CDR2 SYDVKM. DNA for the CDR3: TGTGCCAGCAGTTTAGTGTCAGGGAGGAGTGAGACCCAGTACTTC. Its translation: CASSLVSGRSETQYF. The entire variable domain, with the rest obtained from reference TRBV28 and TRBJ2-5, is as follows: DVKVTQSSRYLVKRTGEKVFLECVQDMDHENMFWYRQDPGLGLRLIYFSYDVKMKEKGDIPEGYSVSREKKERFSLILESASTNQTSMYLCASSLVSGRSETQYFGPGTRLLVL.

The chain links TRBV9 to TRBJ2-3; TRBD2 matches at 8 bases. CDR1 and CDR2 (germline): SGDLS, YYNGEE. CDR3 size: 17 residues. Trimming at V came to 4 bases and at J to 6 bases, leaving 16 bases not matched to a gene. This CDR3 reads CASSPQPGLGVGDTQYF. CDR3 coding DNA: TGTGCCAGCAGCCCCCAACCGGGACTAGGGGTTGGCGATACGCAGTATTTT.

The chain uses TRBV29-1 and TRBJ1-1; 7 positions match TRBD1. With V trimmed by 7 bases and J by 1 base, 3 bases remained unmatched. This CDR3 has 12 residues. CDR1 and CDR2 (germline): SQVTM, ANQGSEA. The CDR3 bases are TGCAGCGGCTGGACAGGGAACACTGAAGCTTTCTTT. Protein product: CSGWTGNTEAFF.

The gene calls are TRBV2 and TRBJ2-2; D may be TRBD2 (5 bases). The length of the CDR3 is 17 residues. CDR1 and CDR2 (germline): SNHLY, FYNNEI. V was shortened by 0 bases and J by 3 bases, with 14 bases between the two germline ends. DNA of the CDR3: TGTGCCAGCAGTGAAGCGCGGGCCCTTTCGGACACCGGGGAGCTGTTTTTT. Translated: CASSEARALSDTGELFF. Filled out from reference TRBV2 and TRBJ2-2, the complete variable domain reads EPEVTQTPSHQVTQMGQEVILRCVPISNHLYFYWYRQILGQKVEFLVSFYNNEISEKSEIFDDQFSVERPDGSNFTLKIRSTKLEDSAMYFCASSEARALSDTGELFFGEGSRLTVL.

The genes are TRBV5-1 and TRBJ2-7; 8 bases agree with TRBD1. V lost 4 bases, J lost 6 bases, and 9 bases stayed unmatched. Germline loops: CDR1 SGHRS, CDR2 YFSETQ. The CDR3 has 14 amino acids. The CDR3 loop reads CASSPPRTGGEQYF. As DNA, the CDR3 is TGCGCCAGCAGCCCCCCTCGCACAGGGGGCGAGCAGTACTTC.

The rearrangement uses TRBV6-5 and TRBJ1-3; 7 bases fit TRBD1. Germline V gives CDR1 MNHEY, CDR2 SVGAGI. The CDR3 runs 15 residues. Trimming at V came to 6 bases and at J to 4 bases, leaving 9 bases not matched to a gene. CDR3 DNA: TGTGCCAGCAGAAGACAGGGTACGTCGGGAAACACCATATATTTT. This gives the protein CASRRQGTSGNTIYF.

This clone occurred a few times. The genes are TRBV14 and TRBJ1-2; TRBD1 aligns across 9 bases. Per the germline V gene, CDR1 is SGHDN and CDR2 is FVKESK. The V gene end was trimmed by 4 bases and the J gene end by 7 bases; junction bases not matched to a gene: 10. The CDR3 runs to 15 residues. The CDR3 sequence is CASSLMDRGAGGYTF. CDR3 sequence (DNA): TGTGCCAGCAGCCTCATGGACAGGGGTGCGGGTGGCTACACCTTC.

This clone has a handful of counts. The chain carries TRBV4-2 and TRBJ2-7, with D perhaps matching TRBD1 (6 bases). CDR3 length: 17 residues. V dropped 1 base and J dropped 3 bases, with 19 bases sitting between them. Germline lookup yields CDR1 LGHNA and CDR2 YNFKEQ. CDR3 nucleotide sequence: TGTGCCAGCAGCCAAGTTGGTTCGGGCAGGGGCGGCTACGAGCAGTACTTC. Translated, it gives CASSQVGSGRGGYEQYF.

The chain joins TRBV5-1 to TRBJ2-2; D is unresolved. Trimming left V 0 bases short and J 3 bases short, with 6 bases between. This CDR3 region has 14 residues. Germline loops: CDR1 SGHRS, CDR2 YFSETQ. The CDR3 coding sequence is TGCGCCAGCAGCTTGGACAGTTACACCGGGGAGCTGTTTTTT. This sequence encodes CASSLDSYTGELFF.

The chain has TRBV15 and TRBJ2-5; 8 positions match TRBD2. The CDR3 is 13 residues long. The germline gives CDR1 LNHNV, CDR2 YYDKDF (reference sequence). V lost 9 bases to trimming and J lost 3 bases; unmatched junction nucleotides: 6. The CDR3 is CATERGGEETQYF. The CDR3 DNA is TGTGCCACTGAACGGGGGGGAGAAGAGACCCAGTACTTC.

The chain is built from TRBV28 and TRBJ2-4; 8 bases fit TRBD1. The trim removed 5 bases at V and 1 base at J, leaving 4 bases unmatched. The CDR3 is made up of 15 amino acids. Germline-derived CDR1 and CDR2 are MDHEN and SYDVKM. The CDR3 loop reads CASSQGAGAKNIQYF. Here the CDR3 DNA reads TGTGCCAGCAGTCAGGGGGCAGGGGCCAAAAACATTCAGTACTTC.

This clone is a singleton in its sample. The chain carries TRBV2 and TRBJ1-4, with D tentatively TRBD1 (6 bases). V was pared by 4 bases and J by 5 bases, with 8 bases between. Per the germline V gene, CDR1 is SNHLY and CDR2 is FYNNEI. The length of the CDR3 is 13 residues. CDR3 in DNA: TGTGCCAGCAGTGGGACAGAGAATGAAAAACTGTTTTTT. Encoded protein: CASSGTENEKLFF.

V is TRBV30 and J is TRBJ1-1, with TRBD1 matching over 8 bases. The CDR3 has 13 residues. J gave up 7 bases and V 3 bases, and 7 bases lay outside the gene matches. Germline CDR1 is GTSNPN and CDR2 is SVGIG (reference sequence). The CDR3 DNA sequence: TGTGCCTGGAGAATCGCAGGGACAGGTGAAGCTTTCTTT. Protein product: CAWRIAGTGEAFF.

The chain employs TRBV25-1 and TRBJ2-7; TRBD1 is a possible D gene (5 bases). The CDR3 has 14 residues. Between the trimmed V and J ends, which lost 5 bases and 3 bases, there was a span of 14 bases. CDR1 is MGHDK, CDR2 SYGVNS, per germline. CDR3 region: CASSPLGVVYEQYF. CDR3 nucleotide sequence: TGTGCCAGCAGTCCATTAGGGGTGGTCTACGAGCAGTACTTC.

This clone was recorded once. This sequence joins TRBV5-5 and TRBJ1-2, with a possible D match to TRBD1 (5 bases). V was cut by 0 bases and J by 0 bases, with 12 bases left in between. Germline CDR1 and CDR2: SGHKS and YYEKEE (reference sequence). CDR3 size: 16 residues. The CDR3 sequence: CASSLAIGTSNYGYTF. The CDR3 nucleotides read TGTGCCAGCAGCTTGGCGATAGGGACTTCTAACTATGGCTACACCTTC.

The chain employs TRBV2 and TRBJ2-5; D is possibly TRBD1 (6 bases). The CDR3 consists of 16 residues. Trimming removed 4 bases from V and 4 bases from J, with 19 bases in between. The V gene's germline CDR1 is SNHLY and CDR2 FYNNEI. The chain's CDR3 is CASSVGAEVGGETQYF. CDR3 coding DNA: TGTGCCAGCAGTGTCGGGGCAGAAGTAGGGGGAGAGACCCAGTACTTC. Looking up the rest from reference TRBV2 and TRBJ2-5 gives the full variable domain: EPEVTQTPSHQVTQMGQEVILRCVPISNHLYFYWYRQILGQKVEFLVSFYNNEISEKSEIFDDQFSVERPDGSNFTLKIRSTKLEDSAMYFCASSVGAEVGGETQYFGPGTRLLVL.

The gene calls are TRBV11-3 and TRBJ2-3; unclear D gene. This CDR3 is 14 amino acids long. Germline V gene data show CDR1 as SGHNT and CDR2 as YENEEA. V dropped 1 base and J dropped 2 bases, with 7 bases sitting between them. CDR3 coding DNA: TGTGCCAGCAGCTTAGCCGGGTTCACAGATACGCAGTATTTT. The encoded protein is CASSLAGFTDTQYF.

This sequence joins TRBV7-2 and TRBJ2-2; TRBD2 matches 8 bases. The CDR3 totals 14 residues. J gave up 4 bases and V 8 bases, and 6 bases lay outside the gene matches. Germline V gene data show CDR1 as SGHTA and CDR2 as FQGNSA. CDR3: CASRVAGGTGELFF. The CDR3 DNA reads as TGTGCCAGCCGCGTGGCGGGGGGCACCGGGGAGCTGTTTTTT. Together with reference TRBV7-2 and TRBJ2-2, the CDR3 gives the full variable domain: GAGVSQSPSNKVTEKGKDVELRCDPISGHTALYWYRQSLGQGLEFLIYFQGNSAPDKSGLPSDRFSAERTGGSVSTLTIQRTQQEDSAVYLCASRVAGGTGELFFGEGSRLTVL.

The chain links TRBV6-5 to TRBJ2-2; possibly TRBD1 for D (6 bases). The CDR3 extends over 15 amino acids. Germline values: CDR1 MNHEY, CDR2 SVGAGI. Trimming cost V 5 bases and J 0 bases, with 10 bases left between them. This CDR3 reads CASSRQDPNTGELFF. The CDR3 DNA follows: TGTGCCAGCAGTCGACAGGACCCGAACACCGGGGAGCTGTTTTTT.

CDR3 amino acids: CASSSLGRGRDQETQYF. The CDR3 region has the DNA TGTGCCAGCAGCTCCCTCGGACGAGGGAGAGACCAAGAGACCCAGTACTTC. J is TRBJ2-5 and V is TRBV7-2, with D possibly TRBD2 on 5 matching bases. Germline CDR1 SGHTA, CDR2 FQGNSA. The CDR3 totals 17 residues. The V gene lost 4 bases and the J gene lost 0 bases, with 18 bases spanning the gap.

CDR3 amino acids: CASSDRDTFYEQYF. The DNA of the CDR3 is TGTGCCAGCTCAGACCGGGACACCTTCTACGAGCAGTACTTC. The chain uses TRBV18 and TRBJ2-7; D perhaps matches TRBD1 (6 bases). The CDR3 has 14 amino acids. Germline CDR1 KGHSH, CDR2 LQKENI. V gave up 5 bases and J gave up 3 bases, with 14 bases separating them.

This clone was found a few times. The J gene is TRBJ1-3, the V gene TRBV9, with a weak D call TRBD1 (5 bases). V was shortened by 4 bases and J by 0 bases, with 11 bases between the two germline ends. CDR1 is SGDLS and CDR2 is YYNGEE in the germline V gene. There are 15 residues in the CDR3. CDR3 in amino acids: CASSTWQGSGNTIYF. The CDR3 DNA is TGTGCCAGCAGCACCTGGCAGGGCTCTGGAAACACCATATATTTT.

This chain joins TRBV7-2 and TRBJ2-3; perhaps TRBD2 as D (6 bases). Germline values: CDR1 SGHTA, CDR2 FQGNSA. The CDR3 loop spans 14 amino acids. The V and J ends lost 5 bases and 2 bases respectively, with 11 bases between them. The CDR3 sequence is CASSPTRNTDTQYF. CDR3 DNA: TGTGCCAGCAGCCCGACTAGAAACACAGATACGCAGTATTTT.

This chain connects TRBV5-4 to TRBJ1-2, with no clear D. V lost 0 bases to trimming and J lost 4 bases, with 10 bases between them. Germline-derived CDR1 and CDR2 are SGHNT and YYREEE (reference sequence). This CDR3 has 14 amino acids. The chain's CDR3 is CASSLDPAGYGYTF. The CDR3 nucleotides are TGTGCCAGCAGCTTGGACCCGGCGGGCTATGGCTACACCTTC.

CDR3 region: CASSLGLAGISYEQYF. The DNA for the CDR3 is TGTGCCAGCAGCTTGGGACTAGCGGGGATCTCCTACGAGCAGTACTTC. V gene TRBV5-5 combines with J gene TRBJ2-7; 11 bases are a match to TRBD2. CDR1 is SGHKS, CDR2 YYEKEE, per germline (reference sequence). The CDR3 consists of 16 residues. The ends lost 0 bases at V and 0 bases at J; junction bases unmatched: 2.

V and J are TRBV30 and TRBJ2-1; D unclear. This CDR3 has 13 residues. Deletions cut 1 base from V and 7 bases from J, with 11 bases between. Germline CDR1 GTSNPN, CDR2 SVGIG (reference sequence). The CDR3 nucleotides are TGTGCCTGGAGTGGCCCTCTGAGTAATGAGCAGTTCTTC. Translated, it gives CAWSGPLSNEQFF.

J is TRBJ1-1 and V is TRBV27; the match to TRBD1 covers 8 bases. CDR3 length: 15 residues. V trimming: 0 bases; J trimming: 1 base; junction bases outside the gene matches: 1. The V gene's germline CDR1 is MNHEY and CDR2 SMNVEV (reference sequence). The CDR3 loop is CASSLSGTGNTEAFF. DNA for the CDR3: TGTGCCAGCAGTTTATCGGGGACAGGGAACACTGAAGCTTTCTTT.